Presented here are 18 T cell receptor beta chains from one specimen sequenced in a study of post-analysis software for immune sequencing data. The authors incorporated unique molecular identifiers into the TCR beta cDNA libraries. TCRdb redid the calling of the PCR reads with MiXCR, one entry per CDR3 protein. In the table there are 400,000 to 500,000 distinct CDR3 sequences, approximately 42% of which are singletons. These receptors lack a known antigen. Study outcomes and limitations: TRBV5-6, TRBV5-1 and TRBV20-1 belonged to a set of about five TRBV segments that were more frequent in patients than controls.

The sample taken for sequencing was blood. The receptors stem from a girl aged 2-10 years with multiple sclerosis.

CDR3 residues: CASTLGQGPPYEQYF. Written as DNA, the CDR3 is TGTGCCAGCACCCTAGGACAGGGGCCACCCTACGAGCAGTACTTC. V gene TRBV28 combines with J gene TRBJ2-7, with TRBD1 matching 9 bases. There are 15 residues in the CDR3. V lost 7 bases, J lost 2 bases, and 9 bases stayed unmatched. Germline CDR1 reads MDHEN; CDR2 reads SYDVKM.

The chain links TRBV6-6 to TRBJ1-5; the match to TRBD1 covers 7 bases. The V gene end was trimmed by 7 bases and the J gene end by 3 bases; junction bases not matched to a gene: 6. CDR3 length equals 14 residues. The germline CDR1 and CDR2 sequences are MNHNY and SVGAGI (reference sequence). CDR3 sequence: CASNTGQNNQPQHF. CDR3 DNA sequence: TGTGCCAGCAACACGGGACAGAACAATCAGCCCCAGCATTTT.

This clonotype was observed a few times. V and J are TRBV5-6 and TRBJ2-3; 11 nucleotides agree with TRBD2. The CDR3 has 15 amino acids. Germline CDR1 reads SGHDT; CDR2 reads YYEEEE. Trimming at V came to 3 bases and at J to 5 bases, leaving 5 bases not matched to a gene. The CDR3 region has the DNA TGTGCCAGCAGCTGGGAACTAGCGGGAGTAGATACGCAGTATTTT. Amino acids: CASSWELAGVDTQYF.

The chain is built from TRBV7-9 and TRBJ2-6; perhaps TRBD2 as D (6 bases). The CDR3 extends over 18 amino acids. CDR1 and CDR2 (germline): SEHNR, FQNEAQ (reference sequence). Trimming stripped 2 bases from V and 2 bases from J, with 16 bases between. CDR3 sequence: CASSLSSVTHAGANVLTF. The CDR3 nucleotides read TGTGCCAGCAGCTTATCTAGCGTGACTCACGCTGGGGCCAACGTCCTGACTTTC.

The table lists this clonotype with a few counts. This chain connects TRBV28 to TRBJ2-3, with TRBD2 matching over 8 bases. The CDR3 sequence is 15 residues long. From germline, CDR1 is MDHEN and CDR2 SYDVKM. The junction had 8 bases not matched to a gene; V was cut back by 3 bases and J by 6 bases. The CDR3, as DNA: TGTGCCAGCAGTTTGACCGGGGGGGCACGGGATACGCAGTATTTT. Its protein product is CASSLTGGARDTQYF.

This sequence joins TRBV28 and TRBJ1-1; possibly TRBD1 for D (6 bases). Trimming took off 9 bases at V and 1 base at J, with 15 bases between the two ends. This CDR3 contains 14 residues. CDR1 is MDHEN and CDR2 is SYDVKM in the germline V gene. For the CDR3, the DNA is TGTGCCAGTAAGACAGGCGACTCGAACACTGAAGCTTTCTTT. This sequence encodes CASKTGDSNTEAFF.

This clonotype has only one observation. The rearrangement uses TRBV20-1 and TRBJ2-3; D unclear. The V end lost 3 bases, the J end lost 1 base, and 14 bases lay between the germline ends. This CDR3 has 15 amino acids. CDR1 is DFQATT, CDR2 SNEGSKA, per germline (reference sequence). The CDR3: CSARLPGRGTDTQYF. The CDR3 DNA is TGCAGTGCTAGGCTTCCCGGTAGGGGCACAGATACGCAGTATTTT.

Only a few counts were recorded for this clonotype. Here the CDR3 reads CASSLGAQPQHF. The DNA for the CDR3 is TGTGCCAGCAGCTTAGGTGCTCAGCCCCAGCATTTT. The rearrangement uses TRBV7-9 and TRBJ1-5, with unresolved D. The CDR3 length is 12 residues. V was cut by 1 base and J by 6 bases, with 4 bases left in between. Germline CDR1 reads SEHNR; CDR2 reads FQNEAQ (reference sequence).

The chain recombines TRBV27 with TRBJ1-1; weak D call: TRBD1 (6 bases). V lost 8 bases and J lost 10, with 23 bases in between. Germline V gives CDR1 MNHEY, CDR2 SMNVEV (reference sequence). The CDR3 is made up of 14 amino acids. As DNA, the CDR3 is TGTGCCAGCTCTGGGGGGCGAGGGTCCTGGGGAGCTTTCTTT. Its translation is CASSGGRGSWGAFF.

This chain links TRBV10-3 with TRBJ1-1; D not resolved. The CDR3 consists of 15 residues. V was cut by 5 bases and J by 0 bases, with 13 bases left in between. CDR1 is ENHRY, CDR2 SYGVKD, per germline. CDR3 DNA sequence: TGTGCCATCAGTCGAGACACCTCCATGAACACTGAAGCTTTCTTT. This sequence encodes CAISRDTSMNTEAFF.

The chain combines TRBV7-2 with TRBJ1-1, with D tentatively TRBD1 (6 bases). This CDR3 contains 16 residues. Looked up from germline, CDR1 is SGHTA and CDR2 is FQGNSA. The V and J ends lost 5 bases and 0 bases respectively, with 16 bases between them. For the CDR3, the DNA is TGTGCCAGCAGCACACAAATCGGGACAATGAACACTGAAGCTTTCTTT. Protein product: CASSTQIGTMNTEAFF.

There are a few counts of this clonotype. This sequence joins TRBV11-2 and TRBJ2-5, with D perhaps matching TRBD2 (5 bases). V gave up 4 bases and J gave up 2 bases, with 11 bases separating them. There are 14 residues in the CDR3. Germline lookup yields CDR1 SGHAT and CDR2 FQNNGV. In nucleotides, the CDR3 is TGTGCCAGCAGCTCCCCCGGGGTACAAGAGACCCAGTACTTC. Protein product: CASSSPGVQETQYF.

This clonotype showed up many times. The chain recombines TRBV5-1 with TRBJ2-5, with D unclear. V was cut by 0 bases and J by 8 bases, with 8 bases left in between. Germline CDR1 SGHRS, CDR2 YFSETQ. The CDR3 runs 12 residues. CDR3 DNA: TGCGCCAGCAGCTTGGGTCCTTATACCCAGTACTTC. Protein sequence: CASSLGPYTQYF. The complete variable domain, with remaining parts taken from reference TRBV5-1 and TRBJ2-5, reads KAGVTQTPRYLIKTRGQQVTLSCSPISGHRSVSWYQQTPGQGLQFLFEYFSETQRNKGNFPGRFSGRQFSNSRSEMNVSTLELGDSALYLCASSLGPYTQYFGPGTRLLVL.

This clonotype was detected many times. The chain recombines TRBV11-1 with TRBJ2-5; D gene uncertain. The CDR3 length is 13 residues. Germline CDR1 SGHAT, CDR2 FQDESV (reference sequence). V dropped 0 bases and J dropped 2 bases, with 4 bases sitting between them. The CDR3 sequence: CASSLAVQETQYF. The CDR3 region has the DNA TGTGCCAGCAGCTTAGCCGTACAAGAGACCCAGTACTTC.

This clonotype was seen a handful of times. The chain recombines TRBV28 with TRBJ2-4, with unresolved D. The CDR3 length is 13 residues. Germline V gene lookup returns CDR1 MDHEN and CDR2 SYDVKM. With 10 bases removed from V and 1 base from J, the gap between germline ends came to 11 bases. CDR3 nucleotide sequence: TGTGCCACCAGAAGGGTGGCCAAAAACATTCAGTACTTC. Encoded protein: CATRRVAKNIQYF.

The genes are TRBV29-1 and TRBJ2-3, with 9 bases aligning to TRBD2. V shed 1 base, J shed 4 bases, and the junction held 12 bases outside the gene matches. Per germline, CDR1 SQVTM and CDR2 ANQGSEA. The CDR3 has 17 amino acids. CDR3 sequence: CSVEAPRVAGVSDTQYF. In nucleotides, the CDR3 is TGCAGCGTTGAAGCCCCGAGGGTAGCGGGGGTGTCAGATACGCAGTATTTT.

V is TRBV12-3 or TRBV12-4 and J is TRBJ2-7, with 7 bases aligning to TRBD2. Trimming at V came to 4 bases and at J to 2 bases, leaving 2 bases not matched to a gene. The CDR3 is 13 residues long. The CDR3 DNA sequence: TGTGCCAGCAGTTCGAGCGGGACCTACGAGCAGTACTTC. Translating it yields CASSSSGTYEQYF.

This clonotype was found a few times. The chain uses TRBV29-1 and TRBJ2-5, with TRBD1 identical over 8 bases. The CDR3 totals 15 residues. V was pared by 6 bases and J by 7 bases, with 16 bases of the junction left unmatched. CDR1 and CDR2 (germline): SQVTM, ANQGSEA. CDR3 sequence (DNA): TGCAGCGTCCTATCCTATGGACAGGGTGATAGGACCCAGTACTTC. Protein sequence: CSVLSYGQGDRTQYF.